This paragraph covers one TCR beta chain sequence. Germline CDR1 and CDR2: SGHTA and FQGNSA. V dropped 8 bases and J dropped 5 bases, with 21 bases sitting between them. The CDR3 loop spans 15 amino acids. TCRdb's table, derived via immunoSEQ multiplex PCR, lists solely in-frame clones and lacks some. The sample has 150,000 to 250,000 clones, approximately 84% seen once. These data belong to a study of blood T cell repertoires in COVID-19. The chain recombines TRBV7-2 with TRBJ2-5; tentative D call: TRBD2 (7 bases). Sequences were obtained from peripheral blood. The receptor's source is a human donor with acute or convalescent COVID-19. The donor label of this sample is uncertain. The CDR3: CASSWGGGTGETQYF. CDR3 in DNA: TGTGCCAGCTCCTGGGGGGGCGGGACCGGTGAGACCCAGTACTTC.